Listed below are T cell receptor beta chains from one sample, sequenced in a study of siplizumab effects on memory and regulatory T cells. Assay used: immunoSEQ multiplex PCR; TCRdb lists only in-frame clones, some missing. Of around 100,000 clones detected, roughly 93% appear once; the ten largest clones hold 0.62%. Material: Tregs sorted from blood. Receptors originate from a human donor in good health. CDR3s include the opening cysteine and the closing phenylalanine or tryptophan. Each record gives: D gene, clone size, J gene, V gene, CDR3 protein, CDR3 DNA. The D gene is left open where the match is weak. Clone size is stated in some rows and not others, as once, few, many or a class when expanded.

d_call: .; clone_size: .; j_call: TRBJ1-2; v_call: TRBV7-7; cdr3_aa: CASSKDRNYGYTF; cdr3_nt: TGTGCCAGCAGCAAGGACAGAAACTATGGCTACACCTTC
d_call: .; clone_size: .; j_call: TRBJ2-2; v_call: TRBV19; cdr3_aa: CASSPRRGQGTGELFF; cdr3_nt: TGTGCCAGTAGTCCCCGGCGTGGGCAGGGCACCGGGGAGCTGTTTTTT
d_call: .; clone_size: .; j_call: TRBJ2-3; v_call: TRBV9; cdr3_aa: CASSVWPGSTDTQYF; cdr3_nt: TGTGCCAGCAGCGTATGGCCGGGATCCACAGATACGCAGTATTTT
d_call: TRBD1; clone_size: .; j_call: TRBJ2-6; v_call: TRBV7-9; cdr3_aa: CASNKGGTGASGANVLTF; cdr3_nt: TGTGCCAGCAACAAAGGAGGGACAGGGGCCTCTGGGGCCAACGTCCTGACTTTC
d_call: TRBD1; clone_size: once; j_call: TRBJ2-5; v_call: TRBV23-1; cdr3_aa: CASSQSRIGQAETQYF; cdr3_nt: TGCGCCAGCAGTCAAAGCCGAATCGGACAGGCAGAGACCCAGTACTTC
d_call: .; clone_size: .; j_call: TRBJ1-1; v_call: TRBV30; cdr3_aa: CAWSVAGRGVAAFF; cdr3_nt: TGTGCCTGGAGTGTAGCGGGGCGAGGTGTCGCAGCTTTCTTT
d_call: TRBD1; clone_size: .; j_call: TRBJ1-2; v_call: TRBV6-1; cdr3_aa: CASSFRGGDYGYTF; cdr3_nt: TGTGCCAGCAGCTTCCGAGGGGGCGACTATGGCTACACCTTC
d_call: TRBD2; clone_size: .; j_call: TRBJ2-3; v_call: TRBV19; cdr3_aa: CASSWASGSGGRADTQYF; cdr3_nt: TGTGCCAGTAGTTGGGCTAGCGGGAGTGGGGGAAGGGCAGATACGCAGTATTTT
d_call: .; clone_size: once; j_call: TRBJ2-7; v_call: TRBV5-1; cdr3_aa: CASSLEGTLNSRYEQYF; cdr3_nt: TGCGCCAGCAGCTTGGAGGGGACGTTGAATAGCAGGTACGAGCAGTACTTC
d_call: TRBD1; clone_size: .; j_call: TRBJ1-1; v_call: TRBV6-5; cdr3_aa: CASSSRGRLNTEAFF; cdr3_nt: TGTGCCAGCAGTTCTAGGGGGCGCTTGAACACTGAAGCTTTCTTT
d_call: TRBD1; clone_size: .; j_call: TRBJ2-7; v_call: TRBV7-9; cdr3_aa: CASSGRTGKAYEQYF; cdr3_nt: TGTGCCAGCAGCGGTCGGACAGGGAAGGCCTACGAGCAGTACTTC
d_call: TRBD2; clone_size: .; j_call: TRBJ2-1; v_call: TRBV10-1; cdr3_aa: CASQPLAGGSNSVAYNEQFF; cdr3_nt: TGCGCCAGCCAACCTCTAGCGGGGGGTTCGAATTCAGTGGCCTACAATGAGCAGTTCTTC
d_call: .; clone_size: .; j_call: TRBJ2-2; v_call: TRBV19; cdr3_aa: CASSIHPTGELFF; cdr3_nt: TGTGCCAGTAGTATCCACCCCACCGGGGAGCTGTTTTTT
d_call: .; clone_size: .; j_call: TRBJ2-5; v_call: TRBV2; cdr3_aa: CASSDLAGETQYF; cdr3_nt: TGTGCCAGCAGTGACTTGGCGGGGGAGACCCAGTACTTC
d_call: .; clone_size: .; j_call: TRBJ2-5; v_call: TRBV5-6; cdr3_aa: CASSSSQGTETQYF; cdr3_nt: TGTGCCAGCAGCTCTTCTCAGGGGACAGAGACCCAGTACTTC
d_call: .; clone_size: .; j_call: TRBJ1-2; v_call: TRBV6-5; cdr3_aa: CASSYSVYRASGYTF; cdr3_nt: TGTGCCAGCAGTTACTCGGTTTACAGGGCGTCTGGCTACACCTTC
d_call: TRBD2; clone_size: .; j_call: TRBJ2-2; v_call: TRBV9; cdr3_aa: CASGREGGTGELFF; cdr3_nt: TGTGCCAGCGGCCGGGAGGGAGGCACCGGGGAGCTGTTTTTT
d_call: .; clone_size: few; j_call: TRBJ1-6; v_call: TRBV6-5; cdr3_aa: CASSPQGAGSPLHF; cdr3_nt: TGTGCCAGCAGTCCCCAAGGGGCTGGATCACCCCTCCACTTT
d_call: TRBD1; clone_size: .; j_call: TRBJ1-6; v_call: TRBV30; cdr3_aa: CAWSVDRGGYNSPLHF; cdr3_nt: TGTGCCTGGAGTGTAGACAGGGGCGGCTATAATTCACCCCTCCACTTT
d_call: .; clone_size: .; j_call: TRBJ2-5; v_call: TRBV5-1; cdr3_aa: CASSLVGYQETQYF; cdr3_nt: TGCGCCAGCAGCTTGGTGGGGTACCAAGAGACCCAGTACTTC
d_call: .; clone_size: .; j_call: TRBJ2-7; v_call: TRBV6-5; cdr3_aa: CASRSGRGREQYF; cdr3_nt: TGTGCCAGCAGGTCGGGTCGGGGGCGCGAGCAGTACTTC
d_call: .; clone_size: .; j_call: TRBJ1-2; v_call: TRBV30; cdr3_aa: CAWSTGFNYGYTF; cdr3_nt: TGTGCCTGGAGTACAGGGTTTAACTATGGCTACACCTTC
d_call: .; clone_size: .; j_call: TRBJ2-7; v_call: TRBV2; cdr3_aa: CASRPARLITYEQYF; cdr3_nt: TGTGCCAGCCGTCCCGCTAGATTAATTACCTACGAGCAGTACTTC
d_call: .; clone_size: once; j_call: TRBJ1-4; v_call: TRBV4-2; cdr3_aa: CASSQDPHELFF; cdr3_nt: TGTGCCAGCAGCCAAGATCCCCACGAACTGTTTTTT
d_call: .; clone_size: once; j_call: TRBJ1-2; v_call: TRBV5-1; cdr3_aa: CASSLAGRSTGYTF; cdr3_nt: TGCGCCAGCAGCTTGGCCGGGAGGTCGACCGGCTACACCTTC
d_call: .; clone_size: .; j_call: TRBJ2-5; v_call: TRBV2; cdr3_aa: CASIRSETQYF; cdr3_nt: TGTGCCAGCATTCGATCGGAGACCCAGTACTTC
d_call: .; clone_size: .; j_call: TRBJ1-2; v_call: TRBV15; cdr3_aa: CATSRDRVDRSGYTF; cdr3_nt: TGTGCCACCAGCAGAGATCGAGTGGACAGATCCGGCTACACCTTC
d_call: .; clone_size: .; j_call: TRBJ1-5; v_call: TRBV18; cdr3_aa: CASSPQGNNQPQHF; cdr3_nt: TGTGCCAGCTCACCACAGGGAAACAATCAGCCCCAGCATTTT
d_call: TRBD2; clone_size: .; j_call: TRBJ2-3; v_call: TRBV5-1; cdr3_aa: CASSLEGLEWQYF; cdr3_nt: TGCGCCAGCAGCTTGGAGGGACTAGAATGGCAGTATTTT
d_call: .; clone_size: .; j_call: TRBJ1-5; v_call: TRBV6-6; cdr3_aa: CASSYPRVTGNQPQHF; cdr3_nt: TGTGCCAGCAGTTACCCGAGAGTCACAGGGAATCAGCCCCAGCATTTT
d_call: .; clone_size: .; j_call: TRBJ1-5; v_call: TRBV6-5; cdr3_aa: CASANLAGKHQPQHF; cdr3_nt: TGTGCCAGCGCTAACCTCGCGGGGAAGCATCAGCCCCAGCATTTT
d_call: TRBD1; clone_size: .; j_call: TRBJ1-4; v_call: TRBV19; cdr3_aa: CASSIRGLFEKLFF; cdr3_nt: TGTGCCAGTAGTATCAGGGGGCTTTTTGAAAAACTGTTTTTT